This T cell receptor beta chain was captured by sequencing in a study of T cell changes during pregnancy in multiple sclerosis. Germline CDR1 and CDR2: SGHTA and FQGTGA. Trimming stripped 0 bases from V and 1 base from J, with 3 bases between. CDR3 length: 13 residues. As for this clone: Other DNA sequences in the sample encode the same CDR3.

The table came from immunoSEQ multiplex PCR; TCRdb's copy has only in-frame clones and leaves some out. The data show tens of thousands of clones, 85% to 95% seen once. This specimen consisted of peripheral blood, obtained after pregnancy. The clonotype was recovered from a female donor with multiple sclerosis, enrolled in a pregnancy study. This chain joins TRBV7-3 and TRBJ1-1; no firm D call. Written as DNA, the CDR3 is TGTGCCAGCAGCTTAACAGCGAACACTGAAGCTTTCTTT. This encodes CASSLTANTEAFF.